This TCR beta chain comes out of a study of blood T cell repertoires in COVID-19. The method was immunoSEQ multiplex PCR; TCRdb's version includes in-frame clones alone and lacks a portion of them. Found here are 200,000 to 300,000 clones, roughly 91% of them singletons; the top ten hold around 4%. Germline CDR1 is LGHNA and CDR2 is YSLEER. The CDR3 has 15 residues. Deletions cut 1 base from V and 0 bases from J, with 10 bases between. Material for sequencing was PBMCs or T cells enriched from blood (not recorded which). The gene calls are TRBV4-3 and TRBJ2-7; D is uncertain. The TCR sequence derives from a woman aged 30 to 39 who had recovered from COVID-19. Written as DNA, the CDR3 is TGCGCCAGCAGCCAAGGTCGGGTGGGCTCCTACGAGCAGTACTTC. Protein sequence: CASSQGRVGSYEQYF.